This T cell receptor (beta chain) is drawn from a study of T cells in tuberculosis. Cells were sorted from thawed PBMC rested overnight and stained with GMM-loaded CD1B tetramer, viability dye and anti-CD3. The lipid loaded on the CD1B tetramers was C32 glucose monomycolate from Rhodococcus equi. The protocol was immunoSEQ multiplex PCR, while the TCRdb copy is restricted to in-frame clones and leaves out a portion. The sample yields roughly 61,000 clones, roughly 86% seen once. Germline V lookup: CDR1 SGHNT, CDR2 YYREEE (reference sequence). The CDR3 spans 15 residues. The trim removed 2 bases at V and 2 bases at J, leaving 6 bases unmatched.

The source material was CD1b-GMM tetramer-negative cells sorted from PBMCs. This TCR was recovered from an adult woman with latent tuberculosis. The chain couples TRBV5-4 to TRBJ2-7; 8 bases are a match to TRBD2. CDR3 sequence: CASSLRGGAAYEQYF. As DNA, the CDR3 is TGTGCCAGCAGCTTACGGGGGGGCGCGGCCTACGAGCAGTACTTC.